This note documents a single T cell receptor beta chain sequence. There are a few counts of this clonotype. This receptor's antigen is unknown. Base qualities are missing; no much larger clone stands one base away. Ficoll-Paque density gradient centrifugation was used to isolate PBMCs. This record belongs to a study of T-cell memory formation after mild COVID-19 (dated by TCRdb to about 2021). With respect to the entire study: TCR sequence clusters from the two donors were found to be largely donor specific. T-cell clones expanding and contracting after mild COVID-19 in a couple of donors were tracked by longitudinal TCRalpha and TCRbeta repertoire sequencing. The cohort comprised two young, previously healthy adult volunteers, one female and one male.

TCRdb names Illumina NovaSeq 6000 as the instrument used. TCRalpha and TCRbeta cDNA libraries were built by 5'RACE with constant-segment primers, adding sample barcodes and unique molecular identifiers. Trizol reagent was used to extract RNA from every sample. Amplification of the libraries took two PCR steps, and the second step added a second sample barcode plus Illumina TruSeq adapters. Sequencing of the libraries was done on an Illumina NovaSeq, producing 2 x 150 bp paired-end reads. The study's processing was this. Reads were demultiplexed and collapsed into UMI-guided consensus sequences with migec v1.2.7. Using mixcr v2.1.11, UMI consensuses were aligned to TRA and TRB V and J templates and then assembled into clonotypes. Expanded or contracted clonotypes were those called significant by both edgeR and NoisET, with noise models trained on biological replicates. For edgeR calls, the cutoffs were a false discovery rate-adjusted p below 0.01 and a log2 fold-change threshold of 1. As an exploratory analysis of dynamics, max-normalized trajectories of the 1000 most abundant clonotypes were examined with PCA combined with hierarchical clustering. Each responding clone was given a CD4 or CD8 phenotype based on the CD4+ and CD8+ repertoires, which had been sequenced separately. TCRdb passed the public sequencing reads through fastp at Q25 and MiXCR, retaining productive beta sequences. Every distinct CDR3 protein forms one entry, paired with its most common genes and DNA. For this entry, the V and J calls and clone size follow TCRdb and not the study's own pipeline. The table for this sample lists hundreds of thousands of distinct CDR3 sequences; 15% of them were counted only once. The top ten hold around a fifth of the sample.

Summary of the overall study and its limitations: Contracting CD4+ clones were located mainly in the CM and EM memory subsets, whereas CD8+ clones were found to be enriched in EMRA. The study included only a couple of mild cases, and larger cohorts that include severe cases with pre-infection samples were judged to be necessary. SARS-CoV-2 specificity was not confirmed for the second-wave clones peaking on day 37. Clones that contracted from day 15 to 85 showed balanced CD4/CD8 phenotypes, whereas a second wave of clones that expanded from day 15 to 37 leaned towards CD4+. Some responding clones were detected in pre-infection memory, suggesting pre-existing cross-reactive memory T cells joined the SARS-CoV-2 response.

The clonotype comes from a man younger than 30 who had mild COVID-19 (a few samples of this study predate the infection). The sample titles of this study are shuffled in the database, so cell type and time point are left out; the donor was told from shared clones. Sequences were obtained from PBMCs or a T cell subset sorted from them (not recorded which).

The CDR3 region reads CASSFGGQSAQHF. The DNA sequence is TGTGCCAGCAGCTTTGGGGGTCAATCAGCCCAGCATTTT. The receptor chain draws on TRBV7-9 and TRBJ1-5; 5 matching bases give a weak D call of TRBD1. The germline ends are 14 bases apart after V is trimmed by 3 bases and J by 11 bases. The germline V gene (reference sequence) provides CDR1 SEHNR and CDR2 FQNEAQ. From the cysteine through the phenylalanine, the CDR3 covers 13 amino acids. CDR3 DNA is the only sequence kept; it has 39 bases, read in frame from the first base.